What follows are 6 T cell receptor beta chains derived from one specimen sequenced in a study of long-term antiretroviral therapy in people with HIV. Version v3.0 of the immunoSEQ assay was performed at survey level. Sequencing was performed with immunoSEQ multiplex PCR; in TCRdb, only in-frame clones are kept and a portion is missing. This repertoire shows roughly 20,000 clones, roughly 89% found once; its top ten account for approximately 3.7%. The starting material was unsorted PBMCs, obtained 2.1 years after starting antiretroviral therapy. The source is a man aged 18 to 30 with HIV.

The rearrangement uses TRBV27 and TRBJ2-2; D is undetermined. Germline CDR1 MNHEY, CDR2 SMNVEV (reference sequence). The V end was cut by 3 bases, the J end by 0 bases, with 5 bases between. This CDR3 is built from 14 residues. CDR3 DNA sequence: TGTGCCAGCAGTTTCGTTTCGAACACCGGGGAGCTGTTTTTT. Translating it yields CASSFVSNTGELFF.

This chain joins TRBV6-5 and TRBJ1-2; TRBD1 matches at 7 bases. The CDR3 is 14 residues long. Trimming at V came to 6 bases and at J to 8 bases, leaving 12 bases not matched to a gene. The germline V gene encodes CDR1 MNHEY and CDR2 SVGAGI. CDR3 sequence reads: CASSTQGGANGYTF. The CDR3 region has the DNA TGTGCCAGCAGCACCCAGGGGGGGGCTAACGGCTACACCTTC.

This clone was recorded a few times. The J gene is TRBJ1-2, the V gene TRBV6-1; D is ambiguous. The CDR3 totals 14 residues. V lost 4 bases to trimming and J lost 0 bases, with 9 bases between them. Germline V lookup: CDR1 MNHNS, CDR2 SASEGT. This CDR3 reads CASSGLRTNYGYTF. The CDR3 coding sequence is TGTGCCAGCAGTGGCCTCCGGACTAACTATGGCTACACCTTC.

The chain links TRBV14 to TRBJ1-4, with D unresolved. V was shortened by 3 bases and J by 5 bases, with 10 bases between the two germline ends. The CDR3 runs 14 residues. Germline lookup yields CDR1 SGHDN and CDR2 FVKESK. The CDR3 protein is CASSQRTANEKLFF. The CDR3 region has the DNA TGTGCCAGCAGCCAGAGGACGGCCAATGAAAAACTGTTTTTT.

The chain is built from TRBV5-1 and TRBJ2-1; a possible D gene is TRBD2 (5 bases). The CDR3 is 15 residues long. In germline, CDR1 is SGHRS, CDR2 YFSETQ. V shed 5 bases and J shed 6 bases, with 18 bases lying between them. The CDR3 DNA is TGCGCCAGCAGTAGCGCCGGCGTTCGAACCAATGAGCAGTTCTTC. This gives the protein CASSSAGVRTNEQFF.

The J gene is TRBJ1-2, the V gene TRBV25-1; weak D call: TRBD1 (6 bases). Germline V gene sequence: CDR1 MGHDK, CDR2 SYGVNS. The CDR3 has 13 amino acids. The V and J ends lost 3 bases and 6 bases respectively, with 11 bases between them. The CDR3 loop reads CASSEPDRNGYTF. DNA of the CDR3: TGTGCCAGCAGTGAGCCTGACAGGAATGGCTACACCTTC.